The rows below give T cell receptor beta chains drawn from one sample of a study of control samples from healthy donors and cancer patients. Clones were sequenced by immunoSEQ multiplex PCR, and TCRdb holds only the in-frame ones, with some missing. The repertoire includes about 95,000 clones, around 81% of them detected once, and 15% to 20% sits in the top ten. The sample was blood. All receptors come from a man aged 25-45 years in good health. The CDR3 runs from the conserved cysteine through the conserved F or W. The D gene is left open where the match is weak. Part of the rows lack a size; the others show once, few, many or a class for expanded clones.

V,size,D,J,CDR3,DNA
TRBV6-6,.,.,TRBJ1-1,CASRSSLVDGTKIF,TGTGCCAGCCGGTCGAGTCTCGTGGATGGGACAAAAATCTTT
TRBV28,.,.,TRBJ2-7,CASSLFSGRGYEQYF,TGTGCCAGCAGTTTATTCTCCGGGCGGGGCTACGAGCAGTACTTC
TRBV14,.,.,TRBJ2-1,CASSQLGVYNEQFF,TGTGCCAGCAGCCAACTGGGTGTCTACAATGAGCAGTTCTTC
TRBV13,.,TRBD1,TRBJ2-7,CASSLGTGEISYEQYF,TGCGCCAGCAGCTTAGGGACAGGGGAGATATCCTACGAGCAGTACTTC
TRBV23-1,.,.,TRBJ2-1,CAKIRDSRGLEQFF,TGCGCCAAAATCCGGGACTCACGCGGCCTCGAGCAGTTCTTC
TRBV3-1/TRBV3-2,.,.,TRBJ1-2,CASSQEKGNYGYTF,TGTGCCAGCAGCCAAGAGAAGGGTAACTATGGCTACACCTTC
TRBV3-1/TRBV3-2,.,.,TRBJ2-1,CASSLGTGQFF,TGTGCCAGCAGTCTAGGGACTGGGCAGTTCTTC
TRBV5-4,.,TRBD1,TRBJ1-6,CASSWGDRVNSPLHF,TGTGCCAGCAGCTGGGGGGACAGGGTGAATTCACCCCTCCACTTT
TRBV25-1,.,.,TRBJ1-6,CASSDRGGPYNSPLHF,TGTGCCAGCAGTGATCGTGGGGGACCCTATAATTCACCCCTCCACTTT
TRBV29-1,.,TRBD1,TRBJ2-7,CSVVLGQGSYEQYF,TGCAGCGTTGTTCTGGGACAGGGCTCCTACGAGCAGTACTTC
TRBV7-2,.,TRBD2,TRBJ2-7,CASSPSGLAGYEQYF,TGTGCCAGCAGCCCTAGCGGCCTAGCGGGTTACGAGCAGTACTTC
TRBV5-6,once,.,TRBJ1-6,CASSLIQEDSPLHF,TGTGCCAGCAGCTTAATTCAGGAAGATTCACCCCTCCACTTT
TRBV9,.,.,TRBJ2-7,CASSVGSEQYF,TGTGCCAGCAGCGTAGGAAGCGAGCAGTACTTC
TRBV11-2,.,.,TRBJ1-1,CASSRIGLAEAFF,TGTGCCAGCAGCCGCATCGGGTTGGCTGAAGCTTTCTTT